This is a list of T cell receptor beta chains from one sample in a study of T-cell reconstitution after alpha-beta-depleted transplantation in children. In TCRdb, the PCR reads were re-called with MiXCR into one record per CDR3 protein. The data show 600,000 to 700,000 distinct CDR3 sequences, roughly 13% seen once. Sequenced material: PBMCs, taken before TCRalphabeta/CD19-depleted stem cell transplant. The source of these receptors is a girl aged 2 to 10 with congenital amegakaryocytic thrombocytopenia, due to receive a stem cell transplant. Each CDR3 is given with its conserved first and last residue. The order of the fields is CDR3 DNA, CDR3 protein, clone size, CDR3 length, V gene, J gene, D gene. D genes are given only for firm matches. Where a row states a size, it is once, few, many or the class of an expanded clone; other rows omit it.

TGTGCCAGCAGTGGTTTGGCAGGGTCGTTTGAGCAGTTCTTC	CASSGLAGSFEQFF	NA	14	TRBV12-3/TRBV12-4	TRBJ2-1	NA
TGTGCCAGCAGCCAAGATGACAATGAGCAGTTCTTC	CASSQDDNEQFF	many	12	TRBV5-4	TRBJ2-1	NA
TGTGCCAGCAGTCCCGACAGGGGGAATTACAATGAGCAGTTCTTC	CASSPDRGNYNEQFF	NA	15	TRBV12-3/TRBV12-4	TRBJ2-1	TRBD1
TGTGCCAGCAGTTTAATCAGAAACGAGCAGTACTTC	CASSLIRNEQYF	many	12	TRBV12-3/TRBV12-4	TRBJ2-7	NA
TGCGCCAGCTCTTCAGGACCTAGCTCTGGGGCCAACGTCCTGACTTTC	CASSSGPSSGANVLTF	many	16	TRBV10-2	TRBJ2-6	NA
TGCAGCGTTGAGACAGGACAGGGGGCTGAAGAGCAGTACTTC	CSVETGQGAEEQYF	many	14	TRBV29-1	TRBJ2-7	TRBD1
TGCGCCAGCAGCATGGGACTAGCGGGAGTATACGAGCAGTACTTC	CASSMGLAGVYEQYF	many	15	TRBV5-1	TRBJ2-7	TRBD2
TGTGCCAGCAGCTCCCCCAATCTTCCATACGAGCAGTACTTC	CASSSPNLPYEQYF	NA	14	TRBV11-2	TRBJ2-7	NA
TGCAGTGCTAGAATTGGAGGGACTCTGAACACCGGGGAGCTGTTTTTT	CSARIGGTLNTGELFF	NA	16	TRBV20-1	TRBJ2-2	NA
TGTGCCAGCAGCTTAGTTAGCGGGATGGCAGATACGCAGTATTTT	CASSLVSGMADTQYF	few	15	TRBV11-2	TRBJ2-3	TRBD2
TGTGCCAGCAGGCTCGACAGGGGGCAAGGCGGGGAGCTGTTTTTT	CASRLDRGQGGELFF	many	15	TRBV7-9	TRBJ2-2	TRBD1
TGTGCCAGCAGTGGAGGACTAGCCGCCTACGAGCAGTACTTC	CASSGGLAAYEQYF	many	14	TRBV12-3/TRBV12-4	TRBJ2-7	TRBD2
TGCAGTGCTAGCCCATCGGGGCTCTATGGCTACACCTTC	CSASPSGLYGYTF	few	13	TRBV20-1	TRBJ1-2	NA
TGCAGTGCTAGTAGGAGTTTCGCAGGGTTCACCGGGGAGCTGTTTTTT	CSASRSFAGFTGELFF	many	16	TRBV20-1	TRBJ2-2	NA
TGTGCCACCAGCAGAGTCACCCTAGCGGCGACAGATACGCAGTATTTT	CATSRVTLAATDTQYF	many	16	TRBV15	TRBJ2-3	TRBD2
TGCAGCGTTGAATTAGGGGTAGTTAGACTAGCGGGAGATTTTAATGAGCAGTTCTTC	CSVELGVVRLAGDFNEQFF	few	19	TRBV29-1	TRBJ2-1	TRBD2
TGTGCCAGCAGTCCCCAATCCGGGGAGCTGTTTTTT	CASSPQSGELFF	many	12	TRBV12-3/TRBV12-4	TRBJ2-2	NA
TGCAGTGCTAGATTGGGGAATCGACAAGAGACCCAGTACTTC	CSARLGNRQETQYF	many	14	TRBV20-1	TRBJ2-5	NA
TGTGCCAGCAGTTTCGGTGAGGCTACGAACACTGAAGCTTTCTTT	CASSFGEATNTEAFF	few	15	TRBV6-5	TRBJ1-1	NA
TGCAGCGTTGACCGGGAGATAGGGGAGACCCAGTACTTC	CSVDREIGETQYF	NA	13	TRBV29-1	TRBJ2-5	NA
TGCGCCAGCACCCCACGACTAGCGGAGAACACCGGGGAGCTGTTTTTT	CASTPRLAENTGELFF	NA	16	TRBV5-1	TRBJ2-2	TRBD2
TGCAGCGTTGTGGCTAGCGGGACCCGATCTGGGTACAATGAGCAGTTCTTC	CSVVASGTRSGYNEQFF	many	17	TRBV29-1	TRBJ2-1	TRBD2
TGCAGCGTTGAGGGCAGGATCACAGATACGCAGTATTTT	CSVEGRITDTQYF	few	13	TRBV29-1	TRBJ2-3	NA
TGCGCCAGCAGCTTGGTTGGGACAGGGGGAGCAGATACGCAGTATTTT	CASSLVGTGGADTQYF	NA	16	TRBV5-1	TRBJ2-3	TRBD1
TGTGCCAGCAGCCCCGCAGGGGACACTGAAGCTTTCTTT	CASSPAGDTEAFF	many	13	TRBV28	TRBJ1-1	NA
TGCGCCAGCAGAGGGACAGGATACACAGATACGCAGTATTTT	CASRGTGYTDTQYF	many	14	TRBV5-1	TRBJ2-3	TRBD1
TGTGCCAGCAGTGGGATAACACCGGACATGCAAGAGACCCAGTACTTC	CASSGITPDMQETQYF	NA	16	TRBV25-1	TRBJ2-5	NA
TGCAGTGCTCGTCCAAAGGCCCATCCCTACAATGAGCAGTTCTTC	CSARPKAHPYNEQFF	NA	15	TRBV20-1	TRBJ2-1	NA
TGTGCCAGCAGTCCCTCGGGACAGGGGTCCCTAAGGGGCTACACCTTC	CASSPSGQGSLRGYTF	NA	16	TRBV28	TRBJ1-2	TRBD1
TGTGCCAGCGCGAGGGCAGTTTTTTGGGAGACCCAGTACTTC	CASARAVFWETQYF	few	14	TRBV11-2	TRBJ2-5	NA
TGTGCTAGTGGTCCCCTAGCGCGCTACAATGAGCAGTTCTTC	CASGPLARYNEQFF	NA	14	TRBV12-5	TRBJ2-1	NA
TGCAGTGCTAGAGATGAAGTAGCGACGTACTCTCACGAGCAGTACTTC	CSARDEVATYSHEQYF	NA	16	TRBV20-1	TRBJ2-7	NA
TGCAGCGCCCTGGGACATTCGTCCGCGGAAGCTTTCTTT	CSALGHSSAEAFF	many	13	TRBV29-1	TRBJ1-1	NA
TGCAGCGTTGAAGATATCGACAGGGACCAAGAGACCCAGTACTTC	CSVEDIDRDQETQYF	many	15	TRBV29-1	TRBJ2-5	TRBD1
TGTGCCAGCAGTACACGGACAGGGAGGCCCACTGAAGCTTTCTTT	CASSTRTGRPTEAFF	many	15	TRBV12-3/TRBV12-4	TRBJ1-1	TRBD1
TGTGCCAGCAGTTTTTACGGAATGAACACTGAAGCTTTCTTT	CASSFYGMNTEAFF	many	14	TRBV12-3/TRBV12-4	TRBJ1-1	NA
TGTGCCAGCAGTCCAGGGACTAGCGGGTCTGGGGAGCTGTTTTTT	CASSPGTSGSGELFF	few	15	TRBV27	TRBJ2-2	TRBD2
TGTGCCAGCAGCTTAGATGGCATCCCAACCTACGAGCAGTACTTC	CASSLDGIPTYEQYF	many	15	TRBV7-2	TRBJ2-7	NA
TGCAGTGCTAGAGATCCCGGGACTAGCGGGAGGGGGGGCACCGGGGAGCTGTTTTTT	CSARDPGTSGRGGTGELFF	NA	19	TRBV20-1	TRBJ2-2	TRBD2
TGTGCCAGCGGCCCCGGGGAGCTGTTTTTT	CASGPGELFF	many	10	TRBV7-9	TRBJ2-2	NA
TGCAGTGCTAGGACTGGTGCTTTCTTT	CSARTGAFF	many	9	TRBV20-1	TRBJ1-1	NA
TGCAGTGCTAGAAAGGTAGCGGGCTATACGCAGTATTTT	CSARKVAGYTQYF	many	13	TRBV20-1	TRBJ2-3	TRBD2
TGTGCCAGCAGCTTAGCGCGGGCTAGCGTGAAGACCCAGTACTTC	CASSLARASVKTQYF	few	15	TRBV7-9	TRBJ2-5	NA
TGTGCCAGCATGGCAGGAGCCACGAACACCGGGGAGCTGTTTTTT	CASMAGATNTGELFF	few	15	TRBV12-3/TRBV12-4	TRBJ2-2	NA
TGCAGCACCCACGGCGGATGGAGACAAGAGACCCAGTACTTC	CSTHGGWRQETQYF	NA	14	TRBV29-1	TRBJ2-5	NA
TGTGCCAGCAGGTTATCCCTAGCGGGAGAAGGAAATGAGCAGTTCTTC	CASRLSLAGEGNEQFF	NA	16	TRBV6-5	TRBJ2-1	TRBD2
TGCAGTGCTGCACTAGCGGGAGGCCTGAATGAGCAGTTCTTC	CSAALAGGLNEQFF	few	14	TRBV20-1	TRBJ2-1	TRBD2
TGTGCCAGCAGCTCTCCCCGCCTAGCGGGGAGGACAGATACGCAGTATTTT	CASSSPRLAGRTDTQYF	few	17	TRBV5-8	TRBJ2-3	TRBD2
TGTGCCAGCCTAACCTTACCACTCGAACCCAATGAGCAGTTCTTC	CASLTLPLEPNEQFF	NA	15	TRBV7-9	TRBJ2-1	NA
TGCGCCAGCAGCCAGACCCCTGGTACGGGTGCGAACACCGGGGAGCTGTTTTTT	CASSQTPGTGANTGELFF	many	18	TRBV4-1	TRBJ2-2	NA
TGTGCCAGCAGCTTCGAAACTGTCGGGACCCAGTACTTC	CASSFETVGTQYF	many	13	TRBV7-7	TRBJ2-5	NA
TGCAGTGCTAGAGACAAATTATGGTGGAATGAGCAGTTCTTC	CSARDKLWWNEQFF	many	14	TRBV20-1	TRBJ2-1	NA
TGTGCCTGTCAGTTCGTCACCGGGGAGCTGTTTTTT	CACQFVTGELFF	few	12	TRBV30	TRBJ2-2	NA
TGCGCCAGCGAACTCTACAATGAGCAGTTCTTC	CASELYNEQFF	few	11	TRBV5-1	TRBJ2-1	NA
TGTGCCAGCAGTCTCATGTCTGGGGCCAACGTCCTGACTTTC	CASSLMSGANVLTF	many	14	TRBV12-3/TRBV12-4	TRBJ2-6	NA